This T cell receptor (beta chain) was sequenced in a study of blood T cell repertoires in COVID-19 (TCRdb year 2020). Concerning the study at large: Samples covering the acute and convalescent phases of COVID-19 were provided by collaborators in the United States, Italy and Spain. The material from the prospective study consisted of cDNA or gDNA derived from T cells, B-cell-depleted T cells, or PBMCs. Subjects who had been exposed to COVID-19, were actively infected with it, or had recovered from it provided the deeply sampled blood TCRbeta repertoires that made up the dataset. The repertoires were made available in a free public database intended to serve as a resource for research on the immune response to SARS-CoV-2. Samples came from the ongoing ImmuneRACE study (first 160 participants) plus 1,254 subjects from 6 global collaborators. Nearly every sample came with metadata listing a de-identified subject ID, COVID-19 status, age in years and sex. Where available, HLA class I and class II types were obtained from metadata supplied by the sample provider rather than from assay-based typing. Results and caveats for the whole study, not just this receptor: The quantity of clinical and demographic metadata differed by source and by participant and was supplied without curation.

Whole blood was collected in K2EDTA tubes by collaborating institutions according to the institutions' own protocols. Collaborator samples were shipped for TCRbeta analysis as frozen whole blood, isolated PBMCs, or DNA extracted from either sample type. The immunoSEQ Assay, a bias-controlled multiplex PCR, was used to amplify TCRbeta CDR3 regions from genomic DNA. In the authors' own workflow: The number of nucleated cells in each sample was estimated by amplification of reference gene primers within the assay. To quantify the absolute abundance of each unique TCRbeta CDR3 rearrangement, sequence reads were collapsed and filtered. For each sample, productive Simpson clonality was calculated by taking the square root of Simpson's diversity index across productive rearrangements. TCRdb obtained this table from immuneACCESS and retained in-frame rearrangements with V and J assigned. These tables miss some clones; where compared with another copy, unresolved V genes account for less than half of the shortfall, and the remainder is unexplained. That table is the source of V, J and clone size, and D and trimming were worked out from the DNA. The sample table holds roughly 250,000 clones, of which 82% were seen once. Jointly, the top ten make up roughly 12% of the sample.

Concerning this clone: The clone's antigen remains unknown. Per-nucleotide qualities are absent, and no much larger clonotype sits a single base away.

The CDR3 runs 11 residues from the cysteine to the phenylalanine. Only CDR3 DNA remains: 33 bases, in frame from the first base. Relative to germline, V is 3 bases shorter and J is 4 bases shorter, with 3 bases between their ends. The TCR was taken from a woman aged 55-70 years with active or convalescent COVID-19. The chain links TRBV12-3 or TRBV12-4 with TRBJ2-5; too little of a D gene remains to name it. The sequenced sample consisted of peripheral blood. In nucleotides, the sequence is TGTGCCAGCAGTTTCTTAGAGACCCAGTACTTC. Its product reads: CASSFLETQYF.